This note documents a single T cell receptor (beta chain) sequence. The sample holds a few counts of this clonotype. The target of this receptor is not known. No base quality values were provided; no much bigger clone lies one nucleotide off. The source of the sample is a study of T-cell reconstitution after alpha-beta-depleted transplantation in children (dated by TCRdb to between 2015 and 2016). A note on the overall study: T-cell immune reconstitution after TCRalphabeta/CD19-depleted allogeneic hematopoietic cell transplantation in children was quantitatively tracked in the study by means of TCR repertoire profiling. Broader findings and caveats from the paper: The high TCRbeta diversity at day 60 in some patients was ascribed to recipient T cells and intrathymic progenitors that had survived conditioning. The frequencies of hyperexpanded clones fell over the following months, and after one year, T-cell counts and TCRbeta diversity were mostly attributed to newly produced T cells. About two months after transplant, the apparently early recovery of alphabetaT-cell counts reportedly depended on just several hundred clones that had expanded rapidly and came from non-depleted graft cells.

In the paper's terms, the time point label means: day 60 (about 2 months) after transplantation. Reading the label with the study, this specimen's treatment or condition is: allogeneic hematopoietic cell transplantation with graft depleted of TCRalphabeta T cells and CD19 B cells. TCRalphabeta/CD19-depleted allogeneic hematopoietic cell grafts were given to the transplant recipients, all of whom were children. The CDR3 sequence holds 11 residues, the cysteine and phenylalanine included. The sequence is cut down to CDR3 DNA, 33 bases in frame from base 1. V is shortened by 6 bases, J by 0 bases, and the region joining them spans 2 bases. The method behind the library was PCR. Data came from an Illumina HiSeq 2500. TCR library preparation used molecular barcoding, with unique molecular identifiers applied to normalize quantification of the TCRbeta repertoire. TCRdb reworked the public reads: Q25 trimming with fastp, MiXCR clone assembly, productive beta chains retained. Each entry merges the rows of one CDR3 protein and shows their most common DNA and genes. The sample table holds over 15,000 distinct CDR3 sequences, of which 13% were seen once. The ten top clones hold roughly 37% of the sample.

Specimen: PBMCs, mostly from graft donor cells, collected 60 days after TCRalphabeta/CD19-depleted stem cell transplant. The sequence is built from TRBV12-3 or TRBV12-4 and TRBJ1-1; no D gene can be assigned with confidence. The receptor was derived from a female patient between 2 and 15 years old who had a stem cell transplant for congenital amegakaryocytic thrombocytopenia, so the T cells may come from the graft donor. The DNA is as follows: TGTGCCAGCAGCATGAACACTGAAGCTTTCTTT. It encodes CASSMNTEAFF.